The rows below give T cell receptor beta chains drawn from one sample of a study of shared clonotypes between healthy human individuals. Produced via immunoSEQ multiplex PCR; TCRdb's table is partial and in-frame only. The repertoire has about 490,000 clones, approximately 82% of them found once; the top ten carry about 11%. What was sequenced was PBMCs. These receptors were obtained from a middle-aged woman in good health. Some clones in this sample may be carry-over from other donors' samples. Both conserved end residues are part of each CDR3. Fields, in order: V gene, J gene, D gene, clone size, CDR3 protein, CDR3 DNA. D genes are given only for firm matches. Some rows have no size entry. The others give once, few or many, or a class for an expanded clone.

>TRBV7-9|TRBJ2-5|NA|NA
CASSQDPSGQPQETQYF
TGCGCCAGCAGCCAAGATCCTAGCGGACAGCCTCAAGAGACCCAGTACTTC
>TRBV30|TRBJ2-7|TRBD2|few
CAWTAGGVGEQYF
TGTGCCTGGACAGCGGGAGGGGTGGGAGAGCAGTACTTC
>TRBV11-3|TRBJ2-5|TRBD2|once
CASSPGVAGIQETQYF
TGTGCCAGCAGCCCCGGGGTAGCGGGGATCCAAGAGACCCAGTACTTC
>TRBV5-5|TRBJ1-5|TRBD1|NA
CASSTTGDFVQPQHF
TGTGCCAGCAGCACGACAGGGGATTTTGTTCAGCCCCAGCATTTT
>TRBV6-1|TRBJ1-5|NA|NA
CASSEARGERQPQHF
TGTGCCAGCAGTGAAGCTAGGGGAGAACGGCAGCCCCAGCATTTT
>TRBV6-6|TRBJ2-1|TRBD2|NA
CASLTGTIDNEQFF
TGTGCCAGCCTAACCGGGACTATTGACAATGAGCAGTTCTTC
>TRBV27|TRBJ2-3|TRBD2|NA
CASSTPGTSGSLTDTQYF
TGTGCCAGCAGCACTCCCGGGACTAGCGGGAGTTTGACAGATACGCAGTATTTT
>TRBV5-4|TRBJ1-3|NA|NA
CASSVLGSSGNTIYF
TGTGCCAGCAGCGTTCTCGGGAGCTCTGGAAACACCATATATTTT
>TRBV4-3|TRBJ2-1|TRBD2|NA
CASSQDLGAGAKEQFF
TGCGCCAGCAGCCAAGATCTGGGAGCGGGAGCTAAGGAGCAGTTCTTC
>TRBV5-5|TRBJ1-1|NA|NA
CASSLDSEAFF
TGTGCCAGCAGCTTGGATTCTGAAGCTTTCTTT
>TRBV7-3|TRBJ2-7|TRBD2|NA
CASSLASGNSYEQYF
TGTGCCAGCAGCTTAGCCAGCGGGAACTCCTACGAGCAGTACTTC
>TRBV7-8|TRBJ2-5|NA|NA
CASSLIRSGETQYF
TGTGCCAGCAGCTTAATACGATCGGGGGAGACCCAGTACTTC
>TRBV28|TRBJ2-2|NA|NA
CASSLLAGQGPAELFF
TGTGCCAGCAGTTTGCTGGCGGGGCAGGGACCGGCGGAGCTGTTTTTT
>TRBV6-5|TRBJ1-1|TRBD1|NA
CASSYWGQPNTEAFF
TGTGCCAGCAGTTATTGGGGACAGCCGAACACTGAAGCTTTCTTT
>TRBV5-4|TRBJ1-2|NA|many
CASSPGKGPSGDYGYTF
TGTGCCAGCAGCCCAGGTAAAGGCCCGTCAGGGGACTATGGCTACACCTTC
>TRBV4-1|TRBJ2-7|NA|few
CASSQGIVSYEQYF
TGCGCCAGCAGCCAAGGAATTGTCTCCTACGAGCAGTACTTC
>TRBV6-1|TRBJ2-2|TRBD2|few
CASRGLGHTGELFF
TGTGCCAGCAGGGGACTAGGGCACACCGGGGAGCTGTTTTTT
>TRBV4-1|TRBJ1-1|NA|NA
CASSQDWWEGMNTEAFF
TGCGCCAGCAGCCAAGATTGGTGGGAGGGCATGAACACTGAAGCTTTCTTT
>TRBV4-2|TRBJ2-5|NA|few
CASSQAGGRETQYF
TGTGCCAGCAGCCAAGCTGGGGGAAGGGAGACCCAGTACTTC
>TRBV30|TRBJ2-3|NA|few
CAWGAGSHSVYF
NA
>TRBV30|TRBJ2-3|TRBD2|few
CAAPGASGRAPDTQYF
TGTGCCGCCCCGGGGGCTAGCGGGAGGGCCCCAGATACGCAGTATTTT
>TRBV2|TRBJ2-4|TRBD1|few
CASSQDRRDIQYF
TGTGCCAGCAGTCAGGACAGGAGAGACATTCAGTACTTC
>TRBV27|TRBJ2-7|NA|NA
CASSTYEQYF
TGTGCCAGTAGTACGTACGAGCAGTACTTC
>TRBV6-6|TRBJ1-3|NA|NA
CASSTGTSTGNTIYF
TGTGCCAGCAGTACTGGGACTTCGACTGGAAACACCATATATTTT
>TRBV27|TRBJ2-1|TRBD2|NA
CASSRTSGYNEQFF
TGTGCCAGCAGTCGGACTAGCGGATACAATGAGCAGTTCTTC
>TRBV7-3|TRBJ1-5|NA|NA
CASSLRAGDSNQPQHF
TGTGCCAGCAGCTTGCGTGCGGGGGATAGCAATCAGCCCCAGCATTTT
>TRBV10-3|TRBJ2-1|NA|once
CAISEADGSSYNEQFF
TGTGCCATCAGTGAGGCGGACGGGAGCTCCTACAATGAGCAGTTCTTC
>TRBV11-2|TRBJ2-2|NA|NA
CASPRIKQSNTGELFF
TGTGCCAGCCCTCGTATTAAACAGTCGAACACCGGGGAGCTGTTTTTT
>TRBV7-3|TRBJ2-3|TRBD2|few
CASQAGNADTQYF
TGTGCCAGCCAAGCGGGAAACGCAGATACGCAGTATTTT
>TRBV25-1|TRBJ2-5|NA|NA
CASSRGGQETQYF
TGTGCCAGCAGTAGGGGGGGACAAGAGACCCAGTACTTC
>TRBV5-3|TRBJ2-4|NA|NA
CARSSAVGLRDIQYF
TGTGCCAGAAGCTCGGCAGTGGGCCTTAGAGACATTCAGTACTTC
>TRBV7-2|TRBJ2-5|TRBD2|NA
CASSREVRETQYF
TGTGCCAGCAGCCGGGAGGTTCGAGAGACCCAGTACTTC
>TRBV19|TRBJ1-2|NA|many
CASTTSLGYGYTF
TGTGCCAGTACCACGTCCCTTGGTTATGGCTACACCTTC
>TRBV7-3|TRBJ1-1|NA|NA
CASSLDGGMNTEAFF
TGTGCCAGCAGCTTAGACGGGGGGATGAACACTGAAGCTTTCTTT
>TRBV7-9|TRBJ2-3|TRBD2|NA
CASSPLAGARTDTQYF
TGTGCCAGCAGCCCACTAGCGGGAGCCCGCACAGATACGCAGTATTTT
>TRBV5-6|TRBJ1-5|NA|NA
CASSLMTDSNQPQHF
TGTGCCAGCAGCTTGATGACGGATAGCAATCAGCCCCAGCATTTT
>TRBV9|TRBJ2-1|TRBD2|NA
CASSVGLFNEQFF
TGTGCCAGCAGCGTGGGACTATTCAATGAGCAGTTCTTC